Following are 14 T cell receptor beta chains from one sample sequenced in a study of human T cells and chemical hapten exposure. TCRdb reanalysed the RACE reads using MiXCR and keeps one entry per CDR3 protein. The table lists roughly 50,000 distinct CDR3 sequences, around a tenth of them singletons. Time point given: pre-sensitization, week 0. Treatment indicated: therapeutic diphenylcyclopropenone sensitization with weekly scalp DPC. Unfractionated whole blood was the source from which total RNA was extracted. The sample was whole blood, taken in connection with sensitization to the hapten diphenylcyclopropenone (DPC). These receptors were collected from a woman in her twenties or thirties with alopecia areata. Some clones in this sample may be carry-over from other donors' samples.

The V gene is TRBV5-4, the J gene TRBJ2-7, with TRBD2 matching over 8 bases. Germline V lookup: CDR1 SGHNT, CDR2 YYREEE (reference sequence). The CDR3 is made up of 15 amino acids. Unmatched junction bases numbered 6, after V lost 4 bases and J lost 0 bases. CDR3 in amino acids: CASSRAGATSYEQYF. The CDR3 DNA is TGTGCCAGCAGCCGAGCGGGGGCCACCTCCTACGAGCAGTACTTC.

J is TRBJ2-2 and V is TRBV4-1; 11 nucleotides line up with TRBD2. The CDR3 contains 18 residues. CDR1 and CDR2 from the germline V gene are MGHRA and YSYEKL. The V and J ends lost 6 bases and 5 bases, in that order; junction bases with no gene match: 14. The CDR3 here is CASRPGLIAGGVTGELFF. The CDR3 DNA follows: TGCGCCAGCAGACCGGGACTTATAGCGGGGGGGGTGACCGGGGAGCTGTTTTTT.

This clonotype was counted at least ten times. The chain carries TRBV28 and TRBJ2-2; a possible D gene is TRBD1 (6 bases). Trimming removed 3 bases at V and 6 bases at J, with 14 bases between. CDR1 MDHEN and CDR2 SYDVKM come from the germline V gene. The CDR3 is 15 amino acids. The CDR3 loop reads CASSFRGRVAGELFF. CDR3 coding DNA: TGTGCCAGCAGTTTCAGGGGACGGGTCGCCGGGGAGCTGTTTTTT.

The rearrangement uses TRBV2 and TRBJ2-2, with D possibly called TRBD1 or TRBD2 (5 bases each). Per germline, CDR1 SNHLY and CDR2 FYNNEI. Trimming shortened V by 7 bases and J by 6 bases, and 9 bases separated the two germline ends. The CDR3 loop spans 12 amino acids. CDR3 residues: CASTQGAGELFF. As DNA, the CDR3 is TGTGCCAGCACCCAGGGAGCCGGGGAGCTGTTTTTT.

The chain is built from TRBV20-1 and TRBJ2-7; TRBD2 aligns across 11 bases. The length of the CDR3 is 16 residues. Losses at the gene ends were 4 bases for V and 2 bases for J; bases not matched to a gene: 10. Germline V gene sequence: CDR1 DFQATT, CDR2 SNEGSKA (reference sequence). CDR3 sequence: CSANGASGGTPYEQYF. CDR3 in DNA: TGCAGTGCTAATGGGGCTAGCGGGGGGACACCCTACGAGCAGTACTTC.

A few counts support this clonotype. This chain connects TRBV3-1 to TRBJ2-5; D uncertain. The germline V and J ends were trimmed by 4 bases and 2 bases, with 5 bases remaining between them. This CDR3 is 12 amino acids long. Germline V lookup: CDR1 LGHDT, CDR2 YNNKEL (reference sequence). CDR3 residues: CASSPVQETQYF. CDR3 in DNA: TGTGCCAGCAGCCCCGTTCAAGAGACCCAGTACTTC.

This clonotype has more than one count but fewer than ten. The CDR3 DNA is TGTGCCAGCAGCGTGTCAGGGGCGAGCAATCAGCCCCAGCATTTT. Protein sequence: CASSVSGASNQPQHF. This sequence joins TRBV9 and TRBJ1-5, with D tentatively TRBD1 (6 bases). Germline V CDR1 and CDR2: SGDLS, YYNGEE. The CDR3 has 15 amino acids. Trimming took 2 bases from V and 1 from J, leaving 10 bases between them. The complete variable domain, with remaining parts taken from reference TRBV9 and TRBJ1-5, reads DSGVTQTPKHLITATGQRVTLRCSPRSGDLSVYWYQQSLDQGLQFLIQYYNGEERAKGNILERFSAQQFPDLHSELNLSSLELGDSALYFCASSVSGASNQPQHFGDGTRLSIL.

Ten or more counts support this clonotype. This rearrangement joins TRBV27 to TRBJ1-5; D is possibly TRBD1 (5 bases). V lost 3 bases to trimming and J lost 3 bases, with 9 bases between them. Germline CDR1 is MNHEY and CDR2 is SMNVEV (reference sequence). The length of the CDR3 is 14 residues. CDR3 sequence reads: CASSFGTINQPQHF. The CDR3 bases are TGTGCCAGCAGTTTTGGGACGATCAATCAGCCCCAGCATTTT.

This clonotype was recorded many times. The genes are TRBV7-9 and TRBJ1-4; D may be TRBD1 (6 bases). The CDR3 consists of 13 residues. Germline V gene data show CDR1 as SEHNR and CDR2 as FQNEAQ (reference sequence). With 6 bases removed from V and 6 bases from J, the gap between germline ends came to 11 bases. CDR3 protein: CASRRQVDEKLFF. Written as DNA, the CDR3 is TGTGCCAGCAGAAGACAGGTGGATGAAAAACTGTTTTTT. Looking up the rest from reference TRBV7-9 and TRBJ1-4 gives the full variable domain: DTGVSQNPRHKITKRGQNVTFRCDPISEHNRLYWYRQTLGQGPEFLTYFQNEAQLEKSRLLSDRFSAERPKGSFSTLEIQRTEQGDSAMYLCASRRQVDEKLFFGSGTQLSVL.

The rearrangement links TRBV6-2 or TRBV6-3 to TRBJ2-2, with D maybe TRBD1 (6 bases). Trimming cost V 7 bases and J 3 bases, with 12 bases left between them. CDR1 MNHEY and CDR2 SVGEGT come from the germline V gene. The CDR3 has 14 amino acids. The CDR3 nucleotides are TGTGCCAGCAAGGGCAGGGGCGACACCGGGGAGCTGTTTTTT. Protein sequence: CASKGRGDTGELFF.

The chain is built from TRBV5-1 and TRBJ2-6, with D uncertain. Germline assignment: CDR1 SGHRS and CDR2 YFSETQ. This CDR3 spans 15 amino acids. V lost 1 base and J 2 bases, leaving 7 bases between the germline ends. The DNA of the CDR3 is TGCGCCAGCAGCTTGATGGGCCCTGGGGCCAACGTCCTGACTTTC. This codes for CASSLMGPGANVLTF.

The V gene is TRBV28, the J gene TRBJ2-2; 7 nucleotides match TRBD2. The V and J ends lost 1 base and 3 bases, in that order; junction bases with no gene match: 2. Looked up from germline, CDR1 is MDHEN and CDR2 is SYDVKM. This CDR3 has 15 residues. This chain's CDR3 is CASSLLRGDTGELFF. CDR3 nucleotide sequence: TGTGCCAGCAGTTTATTACGGGGGGACACCGGGGAGCTGTTTTTT.

This clonotype was observed many times. The chain is built from TRBV20-1 and TRBJ2-3; D call uncertain. V dropped 4 bases and J dropped 2 bases, with 13 bases sitting between them. The CDR3 is 14 residues long. Germline CDR1 reads DFQATT; CDR2 reads SNEGSKA (reference sequence). The CDR3 sequence: CSAIRNFITDTQYF. Written as DNA, the CDR3 is TGCAGTGCTATCCGGAACTTCATCACAGATACGCAGTATTTT.

The V call is TRBV5-1, the J call TRBJ2-7, with 8 nucleotides matching TRBD1. The CDR3 loop spans 18 amino acids. V dropped 0 bases and J dropped 2; count of bases not matched to a gene: 13. The germline CDR1 and CDR2 sequences are SGHRS and YFSETQ. The CDR3 DNA reads as TGCGCCAGCAGCTTGGCCGGGGCAGGGGGCTACTCCGCCTACGAGCAGTACTTC. This gives the protein CASSLAGAGGYSAYEQYF.